The 25 T cell receptor beta chains presented below share a single source sample, sequenced in a study of blood T cell repertoires in COVID-19. Profiled with immunoSEQ multiplex PCR; TCRdb holds only in-frame clones, not every one. The sample shows 14,000 or so clones, 80% to 90% of them seen only once. Sample: peripheral blood. Receptors originate from a man in his forties or fifties with active COVID-19.

The chain joins TRBV25-1 to TRBJ2-6; TRBD1 agrees at 8 bases. Germline lookup yields CDR1 MGHDK and CDR2 SYGVNS. The CDR3 covers 18 residues. The J segment lost 0 bases and the V segment lost 1 base, leaving 5 bases of the junction unmatched. The CDR3: CASSEWTGRNSGANVLTF. CDR3 DNA: TGTGCCAGCAGTGAATGGACAGGGAGAAACTCTGGGGCCAACGTCCTGACTTTC.

The CDR3 loop reads CASSFGGAGQPQHF. DNA of the CDR3: TGTGCCAGCAGCTTCGGGGGAGCGGGTCAGCCCCAGCATTTT. The rearrangement joins TRBV5-5 to TRBJ1-5, with TRBD1 as a possible D gene (5 bases). CDR1 is SGHKS, CDR2 YYEKEE, per germline (reference sequence). The CDR3 runs 14 residues. V was shortened by 2 bases and J by 6 bases, with 12 bases between the two germline ends.

The chain carries TRBV11-3 and TRBJ2-7, with 12 positions matching TRBD2. Looked up from germline, CDR1 is SGHNT and CDR2 is YENEEA. Trimming cost V 4 bases and J 2 bases; bases outside gene matches: 3. The CDR3 loop spans 15 amino acids. The CDR3 reads CASSSGLAGAYEQYF. CDR3 nucleotide sequence: TGTGCCAGCAGCTCGGGACTAGCGGGCGCCTACGAGCAGTACTTC.

The J gene is TRBJ2-1, the V gene TRBV4-3, with D possibly matching TRBD2 (5 bases). Deletions cut 1 base from V and 8 bases from J, with 12 bases between. The CDR3 spans 14 residues. The germline V gene has CDR1 LGHNA and CDR2 YSLEER. The CDR3 is CASSQAGSADEQFF. CDR3 nucleotide sequence: TGCGCCAGCAGCCAAGCGGGGTCGGCGGATGAGCAGTTCTTC.

The CDR3 reads CASSPEAGSYNEQFF. The CDR3 bases are TGTGCCAGCAGCCCCGAGGCGGGGTCCTACAATGAGCAGTTCTTC. This chain joins TRBV7-6 and TRBJ2-1; D might be TRBD2 (6 bases). The CDR3 length is 15 residues. The germline V gene has CDR1 SGHVS and CDR2 FNYEAQ. The V gene lost 5 bases and the J gene lost 1 base, with 12 bases spanning the gap.

V usage is TRBV6-5 and J usage is TRBJ2-5, with 9 bases that match TRBD2. Germline V lookup: CDR1 MNHEY, CDR2 SVGAGI. Germline trimming cut 7 bases from V and 2 bases from J; bases unmatched to any gene: 8. This CDR3 has 15 residues. The CDR3 DNA reads as TGTGCCAGCATGATGCGGGAGGGAGGTCAAGAGACCCAGTACTTC. The encoded protein is CASMMREGGQETQYF.

The chain links TRBV6-5 to TRBJ1-6; 11 positions match TRBD1. The CDR3 runs 15 residues. Germline V gives CDR1 MNHEY, CDR2 SVGAGI. After removal of 5 bases from V and 8 bases from J, the junction contained 5 bases not matched to a gene. CDR3 bases: TGTGCCAGCAGTAGGACAGGGGGCTTGGATTCACCCCTCCACTTT. Residues: CASSRTGGLDSPLHF.

This sequence joins TRBV4-3 and TRBJ1-6; the match to TRBD1 covers 7 bases. The CDR3 is 16 residues long. The germline gives CDR1 LGHNA, CDR2 YSLEER. Unmatched junction bases numbered 7, after V lost 1 base and J lost 7 bases. CDR3 sequence reads: CASSQGPGGGNSPLHF. The CDR3, as DNA: TGCGCCAGCAGCCAAGGTCCAGGGGGAGGAAATTCACCCCTCCACTTT.

The V and J genes are TRBV3-1 (or the pseudogene TRBV3-2) and TRBJ2-2, with D maybe TRBD1 (6 bases). The germline V gene has CDR1 LGHDT and CDR2 YNNKEL (reference sequence). The CDR3 covers 16 residues. The V and J ends lost 2 bases and 4 bases respectively, with 14 bases between them. CDR3 bases: TGTGCCAGCAGCCAACTGAGACAGGTCGCCACCGGGGAGCTGTTTTTT. It specifies CASSQLRQVATGELFF.

The gene calls are TRBV7-3 and TRBJ2-2; D is unclear. The CDR3 extends over 14 amino acids. V was cut by 4 bases and J by 5 bases, with 11 bases left in between. CDR1 and CDR2 from the germline V gene are SGHTA and FQGTGA. CDR3 nucleotide sequence: TGTGCCAGCAGCTCGACGGGTGGAACCGGGGAGCTGTTTTTT. This encodes CASSSTGGTGELFF.

The chain joins TRBV7-9 to TRBJ1-1; unclear D gene. The V end lost 5 bases, the J end lost 7 bases, and 11 bases lay between the germline ends. The CDR3 is made up of 12 amino acids. Germline V CDR1 and CDR2: SEHNR, FQNEAQ (reference sequence). The CDR3 loop is CASSRLGIEAFF. CDR3 DNA: TGTGCCAGCAGCAGACTTGGTATTGAAGCTTTCTTT.

This chain joins TRBV28 and TRBJ1-5; 9 nucleotides align to TRBD1. The germline CDR1 and CDR2 sequences are MDHEN and SYDVKM. Trimming removed 3 bases from V and 1 base from J; junction bases left unmatched: 7. The CDR3 loop spans 17 amino acids. The CDR3 here is CASSFLQGAGSNQPQHF. In DNA form, the CDR3 reads TGTGCCAGCAGTTTCTTACAGGGGGCTGGAAGCAATCAGCCCCAGCATTTT.

The chain combines TRBV28 with TRBJ2-4; TRBD2 agrees at 7 bases. Per the germline V gene, CDR1 is MDHEN and CDR2 is SYDVKM. The CDR3 has 15 residues. Trimming took 3 bases from V and 11 from J; bases not matched to a gene: 13. The chain's CDR3 is CASSFSGDYLSLQYF. In DNA, the CDR3 is TGTGCCAGCAGTTTTAGTGGGGACTACCTCAGCCTTCAGTACTTC.

The chain couples TRBV10-3 to TRBJ2-1; D may be TRBD2 (6 bases). With 6 bases removed from V and 4 bases from J, the gap between germline ends came to 16 bases. CDR1 is ENHRY, CDR2 SYGVKD, per germline. The CDR3 consists of 15 residues. The CDR3 region is CAISKEGRRYNEQFF. In DNA form, the CDR3 reads TGTGCCATCAGCAAGGAGGGACGCCGATACAATGAGCAGTTCTTC.

The gene calls are TRBV18 and TRBJ1-2; a weak D match, TRBD1 (6 bases). Trimming took 5 bases from V and 4 from J, leaving 11 bases between them. Per germline, CDR1 KGHSH and CDR2 LQKENI. The CDR3 runs to 13 residues. CDR3 DNA sequence: TGTGCCAGCTCATCGGACAGCCTCTATGGCTACACCTTC. Encoded protein: CASSSDSLYGYTF. The entire variable domain, with the rest obtained from reference TRBV18 and TRBJ1-2, is as follows: NAGVMQNPRHLVRRRGQEARLRCSPMKGHSHVYWYRQLPEEGLKFMVYLQKENIIDESGMPKERFSAEFPKEGPSILRIQQVVRGDSAAYFCASSSDSLYGYTFGSGTRLTVV.

The CDR3 spells CASSQGPRTQYF. CDR3 nucleotide sequence: TGTGCCAGCAGCCAGGGGCCGCGAACGCAGTATTTT. The chain uses TRBV14 and TRBJ2-3; D is perhaps TRBD1 (5 bases). This CDR3 contains 12 residues. Germline CDR1 reads SGHDN; CDR2 reads FVKESK. Deletions cut 3 bases from V and 9 bases from J, with 10 bases between.

This chain links TRBV28 with TRBJ1-2; D might be TRBD1 (5 bases). With 6 bases removed from V and 5 bases from J, the gap between germline ends came to 13 bases. This CDR3 is built from 13 residues. CDR1 and CDR2 from the germline V gene are MDHEN and SYDVKM. The CDR3 DNA is TGTGCCAGCAGATCTGCGGACACATATGGCTACACCTTC. Amino acid sequence: CASRSADTYGYTF.

This chain links TRBV10-3 with TRBJ1-6; D is possibly TRBD1 (6 bases). Germline CDR1 is ENHRY and CDR2 is SYGVKD. This CDR3 comprises 16 residues. V was pared by 6 bases and J by 7 bases, with 19 bases between. CDR3 DNA sequence: TGTGCCATCAGCGGGGGGGCGCTTTCGACGAATTCACCCCTCCACTTT. Translation: CAISGGALSTNSPLHF.

The chain combines TRBV7-3 with TRBJ2-1; 9 nucleotides match TRBD2. The germline V gene has CDR1 SGHTA and CDR2 FQGTGA. After removal of 5 bases from V and 6 bases from J, the junction contained 14 bases not matched to a gene. The CDR3 spans 17 residues. The CDR3 region has the DNA TGTGCCAGCAGCCCCCATTTAGGAGCGGGAGGAGGCAATGAGCAGTTCTTC. It encodes CASSPHLGAGGGNEQFF.

The rearrangement uses TRBV27 and TRBJ2-7, with 7 bases identical to TRBD1. The V and J ends lost 5 bases and 3 bases, in that order; junction bases with no gene match: 4. Germline V gene sequence: CDR1 MNHEY, CDR2 SMNVEV (reference sequence). This CDR3 is built from 13 residues. The DNA for the CDR3 is TGTGCCAGCAGTCCGTACAGGGGCTACGAGCAGTACTTC. Its protein product is CASSPYRGYEQYF.

This clone appeared once. This rearrangement joins TRBV5-5 to TRBJ2-3; 12 bases are shared with TRBD2. The junction had 4 bases not matched to a gene; V was cut back by 4 bases and J by 4 bases. Germline V gene sequence: CDR1 SGHKS, CDR2 YYEKEE (reference sequence). The CDR3 sequence is 15 residues long. CDR3 nucleotides: TGTGCCAGCAGCCCTAGCGGGAGGGCTTCAGATACGCAGTATTTT. Protein sequence: CASSPSGRASDTQYF.

This clone is a singleton in its sample. J is TRBJ1-2 and V is TRBV30; 9 positions agree with TRBD1. Germline trimming cut 5 bases from V and 1 base from J; bases unmatched to any gene: 5. This CDR3 region has 14 residues. Germline V gene data show CDR1 as GTSNPN and CDR2 as SVGIG (reference sequence). The CDR3 sequence is CAWQGDRDNYGYTF. Here the CDR3 DNA reads TGTGCCTGGCAAGGGGACAGGGATAACTATGGCTACACCTTC.

This rearrangement joins TRBV24-1 to TRBJ2-1, with unresolved D. The germline gives CDR1 KGHDR, CDR2 SFDVKD. The CDR3 extends over 15 amino acids. Trimming shortened V by 2 bases and J by 1 base, and 8 bases separated the two germline ends. The CDR3: CATSDSGDSYNEQFF. DNA of the CDR3: TGTGCCACCAGTGATTCGGGTGATTCCTACAATGAGCAGTTCTTC.

V and J are TRBV7-9 and TRBJ2-5; TRBD2 aligns across 15 bases. CDR3 length equals 15 residues. The germline V gene has CDR1 SEHNR and CDR2 FQNEAQ (reference sequence). With V trimmed by 4 bases and J by 4 bases, 1 base remained unmatched. CDR3 DNA sequence: TGTGCCAGCAGCTCGGGACTAGCGGGAGGAGAGACCCAGTACTTC. This translates into CASSSGLAGGETQYF.

The gene calls are TRBV5-1 and TRBJ2-7; the D gene is possibly TRBD2 (5 bases). V was pared by 4 bases and J by 0 bases, with 11 bases between. Germline loops: CDR1 SGHRS, CDR2 YFSETQ. The CDR3 has 14 residues. DNA for the CDR3: TGCGCCAGCAGCGGAGGTGGGAGCTCCTACGAGCAGTACTTC. Protein product: CASSGGGSSYEQYF.